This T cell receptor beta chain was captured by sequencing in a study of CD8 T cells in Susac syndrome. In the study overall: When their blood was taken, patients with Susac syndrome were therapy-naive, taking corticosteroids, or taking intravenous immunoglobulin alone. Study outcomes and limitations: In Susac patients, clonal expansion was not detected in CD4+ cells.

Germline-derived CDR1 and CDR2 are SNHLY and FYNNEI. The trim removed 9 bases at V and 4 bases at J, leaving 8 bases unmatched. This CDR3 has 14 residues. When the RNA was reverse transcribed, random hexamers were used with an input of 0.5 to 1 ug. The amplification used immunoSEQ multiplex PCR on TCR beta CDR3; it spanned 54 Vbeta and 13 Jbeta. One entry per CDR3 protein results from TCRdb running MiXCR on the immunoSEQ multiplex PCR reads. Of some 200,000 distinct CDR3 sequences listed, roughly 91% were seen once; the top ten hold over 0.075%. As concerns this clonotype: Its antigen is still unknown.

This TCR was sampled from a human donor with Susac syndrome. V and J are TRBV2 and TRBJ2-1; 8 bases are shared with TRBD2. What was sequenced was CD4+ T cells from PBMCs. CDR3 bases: TGTGCCAGGGGGAGGGAGCGGGGGTACAATGAGCAGTTCTTC. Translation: CARGRERGYNEQFF.